The clone carrying this T cell receptor beta chain was detected only a few times. Its antigen is currently unknown. The sample comes from a study of response to subunit inactivated influenza vaccine. Study conclusions and caveats: There was a suggestion from the authors that each seasonal influenza vaccination recruits few new T cells.

The CDR3 loop spans 15 amino acids. J lost 1 base, V lost 5 bases, and 8 bases had no gene match. Germline CDR1 is LNHNV and CDR2 is YYDKDF (reference sequence). TCRdb recomputed calls from the RT-PCR reads with MiXCR, one row per CDR3 protein. Of about 700,000 distinct CDR3 sequences listed, about 15% are singletons. The clonotype originates from a man aged 45-65 years who received an inactivated influenza vaccine. The chain uses TRBV15 and TRBJ2-7; 7 bases align to TRBD1. Here the sequenced sample was PBMCs from blood, taken 14 to 15 days before vaccination. CDR3 nucleotides: TGTGCCACCAGCCCTGATAGGGACAGTTCCTACGAGCAGTACTTC. It yields the protein CATSPDRDSSYEQYF.